This TCR beta chain derives from a study of blood T cell repertoires in COVID-19. About the study: Sources were T cells, B-cell-depleted T cells, or PBMCs; the material itself was cDNA or gDNA.

Original processing notes: Nucleated cell counts were estimated from reference gene primer amplification. Repertoires were generated with immunoSEQ multiplex PCR, while TCRdb's copy carries only in-frame clones and drops some. That table supplies the V and J calls and clone size; D and trimming were determined from the DNA. The sample holds about 670,000 clones, around 89% seen once. This CDR3 contains 15 residues. The germline CDR1 and CDR2 sequences are SGHTA and FQGTGA. Trimming cost V 0 bases and J 0 bases, with 6 bases left between them. Material for sequencing was peripheral blood. This clonotype originated in a woman younger than 35 with acute or convalescent COVID-19. This sequence joins TRBV7-3 and TRBJ2-4; D may be TRBD1 (5 bases). CDR3 nucleotides: TGTGCCAGCAGCTTAACGGGGCTAGCCAAAAACATTCAGTACTTC. Its protein is CASSLTGLAKNIQYF.